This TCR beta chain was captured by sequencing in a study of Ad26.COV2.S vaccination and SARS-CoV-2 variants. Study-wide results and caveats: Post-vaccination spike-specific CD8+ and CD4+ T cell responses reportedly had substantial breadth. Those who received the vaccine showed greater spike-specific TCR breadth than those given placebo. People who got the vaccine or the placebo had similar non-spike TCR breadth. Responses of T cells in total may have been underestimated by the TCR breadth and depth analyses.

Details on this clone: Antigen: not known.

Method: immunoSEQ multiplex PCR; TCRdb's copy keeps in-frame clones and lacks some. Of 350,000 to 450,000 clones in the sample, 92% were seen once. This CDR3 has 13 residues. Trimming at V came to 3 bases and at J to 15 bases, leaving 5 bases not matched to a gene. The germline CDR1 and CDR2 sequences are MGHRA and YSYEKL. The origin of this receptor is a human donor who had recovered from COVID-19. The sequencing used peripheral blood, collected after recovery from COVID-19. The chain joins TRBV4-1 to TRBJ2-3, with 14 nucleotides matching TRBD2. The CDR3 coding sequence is TGCGCCAGCAGCCAGGGACTAGCGGGGGAGCGATATTTT. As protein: CASSQGLAGERYF.